The 10 T cell receptor beta chains given below trace back to one sample, sequenced in a study of TIL therapy for anti-PD-1-resistant metastatic lung cancer. Time point given: pre-treatment sample, taken before nivolumab and TIL therapy. Pleural nodules or supraclavicular lymph nodes made up most of the excised metastases sampled. The immunoSEQ assay was v3. Using immunoSEQ multiplex PCR, the repertoire was profiled, and TCRdb retains in-frame clones only, with some absent. The sample yields about 6,300 clones, approximately 71% seen once. Specimen: tumor tissue, collected at baseline. The receptors were gathered from a person between 25 and 79 years old with non-small cell lung cancer.

The chain employs TRBV7-6 and TRBJ1-4; TRBD1 matches 7 bases. The CDR3 sequence is 17 residues long. The germline V gene encodes CDR1 SGHVS and CDR2 FNYEAQ. The junction had 11 bases not matched to a gene; V was cut back by 5 bases and J by 2 bases. CDR3 nucleotide sequence: TGTGCCAGCAGCCTAGACCTCAGGGGGTTTACTAATGAAAAACTGTTTTTT. As protein: CASSLDLRGFTNEKLFF.

The chain recombines TRBV12-3 or TRBV12-4 with TRBJ2-3; no clear D gene. The V gene lost 3 bases and the J gene lost 6 bases, with 10 bases spanning the gap. The CDR3 totals 13 residues. The CDR3 coding sequence is TGTGCCAGCAGTTTGGGTACCGGGGATACGCAGTATTTT. Translation gives CASSLGTGDTQYF.

The V call is TRBV10-2, the J call TRBJ2-3; 11 nucleotides agree with TRBD2. The CDR3 is 14 amino acids. Germline V lookup: CDR1 WSHSY, CDR2 SAAADI. V shed 7 bases, J shed 5 bases, and the junction held 5 bases outside the gene matches. CDR3 protein: CASKSSGRVDTQYF. The CDR3 DNA reads TGCGCCAGCAAGAGTAGCGGGAGGGTAGATACGCAGTATTTT.

The V and J genes are TRBV30 and TRBJ2-2; TRBD1 agrees at 7 bases. With V trimmed by 2 bases and J by 4 bases, 10 bases remained unmatched. The CDR3 is 16 residues long. Germline V gene lookup returns CDR1 GTSNPN and CDR2 SVGIG (reference sequence). CDR3 bases: TGTGCCTGGAGTCGACAGGGAGCGGTCCTCACCGGGGAGCTGTTTTTT. Protein product: CAWSRQGAVLTGELFF.

The chain links TRBV7-6 to TRBJ2-2, with 12 nucleotides matching TRBD2. Germline trimming cut 5 bases from V and 7 bases from J; bases unmatched to any gene: 8. This CDR3 has 16 residues. CDR1 SGHVS and CDR2 FNYEAQ come from the germline V gene. The CDR3 protein is CASSPRLAGDRGELFF. CDR3 sequence (DNA): TGTGCCAGCAGCCCACGACTAGCGGGAGATCGCGGGGAGCTGTTTTTT.

V gene TRBV3-1 (or the pseudogene TRBV3-2) combines with J gene TRBJ1-3, with no clear D. The length of the CDR3 is 13 residues. Germline CDR1 and CDR2: LGHDT and YNNKEL (reference sequence). V was clipped by 0 bases and J by 2 bases, with 2 bases between them. The DNA of the CDR3 is TGTGCCAGCAGCCAAGATACTGGAAACACCATATATTTT. It encodes CASSQDTGNTIYF.

This chain uses TRBV6-5 with TRBJ2-1, with 13 bases identical to TRBD2. The CDR3 sequence is 15 residues long. V lost 6 bases and J lost 5; bases outside the gene matches: 4. Germline V gene data show CDR1 as MNHEY and CDR2 as SVGAGI. The CDR3 DNA reads as TGTGCCAGCAGATCACTAGCGGGAGGGGACAATGAGCAGTTCTTC. As protein: CASRSLAGGDNEQFF.

CDR3 region: CASSLSPGAQGNTIYF. CDR3 coding DNA: TGTGCCAGCAGTTTATCGCCGGGGGCACAGGGAAACACCATATATTTT. The rearrangement joins TRBV27 to TRBJ1-3, with D possibly TRBD1 on 6 matching bases. V lost 0 bases to trimming and J lost 4 bases, with 13 bases between them. The CDR3 extends over 16 amino acids. Germline values: CDR1 MNHEY, CDR2 SMNVEV (reference sequence).

The genes are TRBV5-4 and TRBJ2-5; D not resolved. CDR1 and CDR2 from the germline V gene are SGHNT and YYREEE (reference sequence). CDR3 length equals 13 residues. Deletions cut 7 bases from V and 2 bases from J, with 12 bases between. CDR3 in DNA: TGTGCCAGCGGTCACATGGGACAAGAGACCCAGTACTTC. This gives the protein CASGHMGQETQYF. Filled out from reference TRBV5-4 and TRBJ2-5, the complete variable domain reads ETGVTQSPTHLIKTRGQQVTLRCSSQSGHNTVSWYQQALGQGPQFIFQYYREEENGRGNFPPRFSGLQFPNYSSELNVNALELDDSALYLCASGHMGQETQYFGPGTRLLVL.

This clone was picked up one time. V gene TRBV5-5 combines with J gene TRBJ2-2; 12 bases match TRBD2. This CDR3 contains 18 residues. Germline V CDR1 and CDR2: SGHKS, YYEKEE (reference sequence). The junction had 10 bases not matched to a gene; V was cut back by 0 bases and J by 7 bases. CDR3 nucleotide sequence: TGTGCCAGCAGCTTGGCCCGGCTAGCGGGGGGGCCGGACGGGGAGCTGTTTTTT. Its protein is CASSLARLAGGPDGELFF.